Below are 30 T cell receptor beta chains sequenced from a single sample in a study of blood T cell repertoires in COVID-19. Measured with immunoSEQ multiplex PCR; TCRdb has only the in-frame clones, and not every one. The table shows roughly 300,000 clones, with 83% occurring only once. The sequenced sample consisted of peripheral blood. These receptors were collected from a woman in her forties or fifties who had recovered from COVID-19.

This chain connects TRBV19 to TRBJ2-5; a weak D match, TRBD2 (6 bases). Trimming stripped 7 bases from V and 4 bases from J, with 13 bases between. In germline, CDR1 is LNHDA, CDR2 SQIVND (reference sequence). The CDR3 contains 13 residues. Here the CDR3 reads CASMEGGGETQYF. CDR3 sequence (DNA): TGTGCCAGTATGGAGGGAGGTGGAGAGACCCAGTACTTC.

The chain recombines TRBV27 with TRBJ1-6; D might be TRBD1 (5 bases). The V and J ends lost 2 bases and 4 bases respectively, with 6 bases between them. This CDR3 contains 14 residues. Germline assignment: CDR1 MNHEY and CDR2 SMNVEV (reference sequence). Here the CDR3 DNA reads TGTGCCAGCAGTTTAAAGGGGTATAATTCACCCCTCCACTTT. It translates to CASSLKGYNSPLHF.

The chain joins TRBV5-4 to TRBJ1-6, with a weak D call TRBD1 (5 bases). Germline V gene data show CDR1 as SGHNT and CDR2 as YYREEE (reference sequence). Trimming left V 0 bases short and J 2 bases short, with 12 bases between. This CDR3 has 17 amino acids. The CDR3 nucleotides are TGTGCCAGCAGCTTGGGGGGGGGAACAGCCTATAATTCACCCCTCCACTTT. It encodes CASSLGGGTAYNSPLHF.

The chain combines TRBV7-2 with TRBJ2-1, with 12 bases lining up with TRBD2. V shed 5 bases and J 8 bases; nucleotides not matched to a gene: 7. Germline V gene sequence: CDR1 SGHTA, CDR2 FQGNSA. This CDR3 is 15 amino acids long. The chain's CDR3 is CASSPLAGGFYEQFF. CDR3 sequence (DNA): TGTGCCAGCAGCCCACTAGCGGGGGGTTTCTATGAGCAGTTCTTC. Variable domain in full (rest from reference TRBV7-2 and TRBJ2-1): GAGVSQSPSNKVTEKGKDVELRCDPISGHTALYWYRQSLGQGLEFLIYFQGNSAPDKSGLPSDRFSAERTGGSVSTLTIQRTQQEDSAVYLCASSPLAGGFYEQFFGPGTRLTVL.

V usage is TRBV3-1 (or the pseudogene TRBV3-2) and J usage is TRBJ2-7; the D gene is possibly TRBD2 (6 bases). Trimming removed 7 bases at V and 5 bases at J, with 12 bases between. The CDR3 has 12 amino acids. Germline CDR1 reads LGHDT; CDR2 reads YNNKEL (reference sequence). The CDR3 region has the DNA TGTGCCAGCACCACGGGACTTCACGAGCAGTACTTC. It encodes CASTTGLHEQYF.

CDR3 DNA sequence: TGTGCCAGCTTAACAGGTCCTTCAGGCAACTATGGCTACACCTTC. This codes for CASLTGPSGNYGYTF. The chain employs TRBV2 and TRBJ1-2, with a weak D call TRBD1 (5 bases). The CDR3 has 15 residues. From germline, CDR1 is SNHLY and CDR2 FYNNEI. V dropped 8 bases and J dropped 2 bases, with 18 bases sitting between them.

The chain has TRBV2 and TRBJ2-5; 8 bases match TRBD2. The V gene end was trimmed by 8 bases and the J gene end by 4 bases; junction bases not matched to a gene: 6. Germline-derived CDR1 and CDR2 are SNHLY and FYNNEI. The CDR3 contains 13 residues. The CDR3 bases are TGTGCCAGCGCGGGGGGAACTGGAGAGACCCAGTACTTC. This sequence encodes CASAGGTGETQYF.

The rearrangement links TRBV29-1 to TRBJ2-3; 9 bases fit TRBD1. Looked up from germline, CDR1 is SQVTM and CDR2 is ANQGSEA. CDR3 length: 16 residues. V dropped 2 bases and J dropped 4; count of bases not matched to a gene: 10. Here the CDR3 reads CSVERWGTGSPDTQYF. CDR3 DNA sequence: TGCAGCGTTGAAAGGTGGGGGACAGGGTCCCCAGATACGCAGTATTTT.

This clone was detected only once. This rearrangement joins TRBV19 to TRBJ1-2; the D gene is possibly TRBD1 (6 bases). CDR1 and CDR2 (germline): LNHDA, SQIVND (reference sequence). Trimming left V 1 base short and J 7 bases short, with 22 bases between. There are 17 residues in the CDR3. CDR3 in DNA: TGTGCCAGTAGTATAGTTGCGGAGACACCAGGGGCCCGTGGCTACACCTTC. Protein: CASSIVAETPGARGYTF.

This sequence joins TRBV12-3 or TRBV12-4 and TRBJ1-2; no clear D gene. V was cut by 5 bases and J by 4 bases, with 11 bases left in between. The CDR3 loop spans 13 amino acids. CDR3 coding DNA: TGTGCCAGCAGTCCTACAGAGACCTATGGCTACACCTTC. Its protein product is CASSPTETYGYTF.

V gene TRBV27 combines with J gene TRBJ2-1; 8 bases match TRBD1. Germline CDR1 is MNHEY and CDR2 is SMNVEV (reference sequence). J lost 5 bases, V lost 6 bases, and 6 bases had no gene match. The CDR3 extends over 14 amino acids. The CDR3 here is CASSYNRGDNEQFF. The CDR3 DNA reads as TGTGCCAGCAGCTATAACAGGGGGGACAATGAGCAGTTCTTC.

The chain combines TRBV6-2 or TRBV6-3 with TRBJ2-3, with 12 bases matching TRBD2. The V and J ends lost 2 bases and 4 bases, in that order; junction bases with no gene match: 7. CDR1 is MNHEY and CDR2 is SVGEGT in the germline V gene. This CDR3 is built from 17 residues. CDR3 amino acids: CASSYSLAGGPADTQYF. CDR3 in DNA: TGTGCCAGCAGTTACAGCCTAGCGGGAGGGCCAGCAGATACGCAGTATTTT.

The chain joins TRBV19 to TRBJ2-5; D gene ambiguous. Germline-derived CDR1 and CDR2 are LNHDA and SQIVND (reference sequence). V gave up 5 bases and J gave up 4 bases, with 11 bases separating them. This CDR3 has 13 residues. CDR3 in DNA: TGTGCCAGTAGTTGGTCCAGAGGAGAGACCCAGTACTTC. The encoded protein is CASSWSRGETQYF.

This clone appeared a single time. The chain carries TRBV19 and TRBJ1-2; D perhaps matches TRBD1 (6 bases). V shed 6 bases and J shed 7 bases, with 15 bases lying between them. The CDR3 covers 13 residues. CDR1 LNHDA and CDR2 SQIVND come from the germline V gene (reference sequence). The CDR3 DNA follows: TGTGCCAGTAGAGACACAGGGTACGGTGGCTACACCTTC. Protein: CASRDTGYGGYTF.

The chain couples TRBV20-1 to TRBJ1-2; D is possibly TRBD1 (5 bases). Trimming removed 8 bases from V and 5 bases from J, with 12 bases in between. CDR3 length: 11 amino acids. Germline V gene lookup returns CDR1 DFQATT and CDR2 SNEGSKA (reference sequence). CDR3 sequence (DNA): TGCAGTCGGGGGGACGGTTATGGCTACACCTTC. Protein: CSRGDGYGYTF.

This chain links TRBV9 with TRBJ2-4, with D possibly being TRBD1 (7 bases). CDR3 size: 13 residues. CDR1 and CDR2 from the germline V gene are SGDLS and YYNGEE. V lost 4 bases and J lost 8, with 13 bases in between. CDR3 amino acids: CASSSGGLDIQYF. CDR3 nucleotides: TGTGCCAGCAGCTCAGGGGGGCTTGACATTCAGTACTTC.

The chain carries TRBV27 and TRBJ1-2, with 12 nucleotides matching TRBD1. J gave up 4 bases and V 10 bases, and 7 bases lay outside the gene matches. The CDR3 contains 14 residues. CDR1 is MNHEY, CDR2 SMNVEV, per germline (reference sequence). The CDR3 nucleotides are TGTGCCACTGCGGGACAGGGGGCGATCTATGGCTACACCTTC. As protein: CATAGQGAIYGYTF.

The CDR3 region has the DNA TGTGCCAGCAGCTCAATAGCGGGAGGCGAGCAGTACTTC. This codes for CASSSIAGGEQYF. The J gene is TRBJ2-7, the V gene TRBV13; the match to TRBD2 covers 10 bases. The germline CDR1 and CDR2 sequences are PRHDT and FYEKMQ (reference sequence). The V gene end was trimmed by 4 bases and the J gene end by 6 bases; junction bases not matched to a gene: 3. This CDR3 has 13 amino acids.

The chain recombines TRBV5-8 with TRBJ1-2; 9 bases agree with TRBD1. Germline V gene sequence: CDR1 SGHTS, CDR2 YDEGEE. V lost 6 bases to trimming and J lost 5 bases; unmatched junction nucleotides: 8. CDR3 length equals 14 residues. CDR3 residues: CASKSQGAWYGYTF. In nucleotides, the CDR3 is TGTGCCAGCAAATCACAGGGGGCATGGTATGGCTACACCTTC.

The chain has TRBV4-3 and TRBJ2-1; weak D call: TRBD2 (6 bases). The V end lost 0 bases, the J end lost 2 bases, and 17 bases lay between the germline ends. Germline CDR1 LGHNA, CDR2 YSLEER. CDR3 size: 18 residues. CDR3 bases: TGCGCCAGCAGCCAAGATCTAACGGGAGAAGGTCCCTACAATGAGCAGTTCTTC. It is translated as CASSQDLTGEGPYNEQFF.

V usage is TRBV19 and J usage is TRBJ2-5; 8 nucleotides agree with TRBD2. This CDR3 region has 15 residues. With 3 bases clipped from V and 1 base from J, the junction kept 4 bases outside the gene matches. Germline V gives CDR1 LNHDA, CDR2 SQIVND (reference sequence). CDR3 region: CASSIRLALQETQYF. In nucleotides, the CDR3 is TGTGCCAGTAGTATCCGACTAGCGCTCCAAGAGACCCAGTACTTC.

This rearrangement joins TRBV5-1 to TRBJ2-2; perhaps TRBD2 as D (6 bases). V shed 0 bases and J shed 7 bases, with 13 bases lying between them. The CDR3 is 15 amino acids. The V gene's germline CDR1 is SGHRS and CDR2 YFSETQ. CDR3: CASSLGTGGVGELFF. The CDR3 DNA follows: TGCGCCAGCAGCTTGGGTACCGGGGGAGTCGGGGAGCTGTTTTTT.

This chain connects TRBV7-2 to TRBJ2-7; either TRBD1 or TRBD2 may fit D (6 bases each). CDR3 size: 15 residues. The V and J ends lost 5 bases and 5 bases respectively, with 19 bases between them. Per germline, CDR1 SGHTA and CDR2 FQGNSA. In DNA form, the CDR3 reads TGTGCCAGCAGCCTAGGGGGGAGGAAAGGCAACGAGCAGTACTTC. Encoded protein: CASSLGGRKGNEQYF.

The rearrangement uses TRBV23-1 and TRBJ1-4; D is undetermined. TRBV23-1 is an open reading frame whose function is uncertain. Deletions cut 1 base from V and 3 bases from J, with 12 bases between. This CDR3 contains 16 residues. The CDR3 nucleotides are TGCGCCAGCAGTCAATGGAGGGAAGAGTCTAATGAAAAACTGTTTTTT. This gives the protein CASSQWREESNEKLFF.

V and J are TRBV4-3 and TRBJ2-5; TRBD1 aligns across 10 bases. Losses at the gene ends were 4 bases for V and 5 bases for J; bases not matched to a gene: 7. The CDR3 is 15 residues long. CDR1 is LGHNA, CDR2 YSLEER, per germline. The CDR3 DNA sequence: TGCGCCAGCAGCCTAGCGACAGGGGGCCGGGAGACCCAGTACTTC. Translation gives CASSLATGGRETQYF.

The chain has TRBV30 and TRBJ1-1, with a weak D call TRBD1 (5 bases). CDR3 length: 12 residues. The germline V gene encodes CDR1 GTSNPN and CDR2 SVGIG (reference sequence). Trimming took 4 bases from V and 3 from J, leaving 9 bases between them. The CDR3 sequence: CAWTWGDTEAFF. The CDR3 DNA sequence: TGTGCCTGGACTTGGGGGGACACTGAAGCTTTCTTT.

This chain connects TRBV6-5 to TRBJ2-7, with 9 nucleotides matching TRBD1. The CDR3 runs to 15 residues. The V segment lost 5 bases and the J segment 7 bases; nucleotides outside the gene matches: 12. The V gene's germline CDR1 is MNHEY and CDR2 SVGAGI. The CDR3: CASSRTGTGSGEQYF. In DNA form, the CDR3 reads TGTGCCAGCAGTCGTACCGGGACAGGGTCAGGGGAGCAGTACTTC.

This rearrangement joins TRBV7-2 to TRBJ1-2; D unclear. Per germline, CDR1 SGHTA and CDR2 FQGNSA. This CDR3 is built from 14 residues. V was pared by 1 base and J by 4 bases, with 10 bases between. The CDR3 region is CASSLVEALYGYTF. CDR3 DNA sequence: TGTGCCAGCAGCTTAGTGGAGGCACTCTATGGCTACACCTTC.

This clone was detected a few times. The gene calls are TRBV3-1 (or the pseudogene TRBV3-2) and TRBJ1-3; TRBD1 matches at 7 bases. Looked up from germline, CDR1 is LGHDT and CDR2 is YNNKEL (reference sequence). V dropped 5 bases and J dropped 0; count of bases not matched to a gene: 4. This CDR3 has 15 amino acids. DNA for the CDR3: TGTGCCAGCAGCTTTGACAGGGCCTCTGGAAACACCATATATTTT. Translating it yields CASSFDRASGNTIYF.

This chain connects TRBV30 to TRBJ1-3; 7 bases align to TRBD1. V was pared by 2 bases and J by 4 bases, with 5 bases of the junction left unmatched. This CDR3 is 14 amino acids long. Per the germline V gene, CDR1 is GTSNPN and CDR2 is SVGIG (reference sequence). This CDR3 reads CAWSTGENGNTIYF. CDR3 DNA: TGTGCCTGGAGTACAGGGGAAAACGGAAACACCATATATTTT.